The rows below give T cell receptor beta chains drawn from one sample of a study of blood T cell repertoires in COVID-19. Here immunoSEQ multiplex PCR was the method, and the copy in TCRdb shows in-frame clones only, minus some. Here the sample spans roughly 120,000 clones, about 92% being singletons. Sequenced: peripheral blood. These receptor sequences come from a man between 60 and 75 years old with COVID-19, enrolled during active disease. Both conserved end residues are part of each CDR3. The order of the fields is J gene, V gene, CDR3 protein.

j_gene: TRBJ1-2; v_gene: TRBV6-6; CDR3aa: CASSYSAGNYGYTF
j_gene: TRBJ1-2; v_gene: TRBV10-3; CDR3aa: CAISAGGAGYGYTF
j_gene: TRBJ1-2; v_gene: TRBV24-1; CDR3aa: CATSDYRDRGYTF
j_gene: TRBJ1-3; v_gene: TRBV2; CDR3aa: CASSLTGVPSGNTIYF
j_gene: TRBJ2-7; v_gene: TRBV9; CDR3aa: CASSAGTSGSYEQYF
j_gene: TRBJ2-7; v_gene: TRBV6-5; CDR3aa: CASSYSKYGYEQYF
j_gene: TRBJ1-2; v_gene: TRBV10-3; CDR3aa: CAISDPRQGVIWGYTF
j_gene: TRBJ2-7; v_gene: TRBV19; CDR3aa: CASSGVHREGEQYF
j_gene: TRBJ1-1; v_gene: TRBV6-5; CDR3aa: CASSSWGPNTEAFF
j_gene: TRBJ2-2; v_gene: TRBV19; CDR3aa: CASSMGTGFGELFF
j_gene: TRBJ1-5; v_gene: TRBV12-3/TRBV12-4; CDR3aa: CASSSSDRYPQHF
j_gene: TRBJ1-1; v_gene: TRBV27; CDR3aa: CASSRLGEDTEAFF
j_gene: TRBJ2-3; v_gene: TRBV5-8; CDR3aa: CASSRALTPLSTDTQYF
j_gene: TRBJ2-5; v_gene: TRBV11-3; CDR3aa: CASSSWREGQETQYF
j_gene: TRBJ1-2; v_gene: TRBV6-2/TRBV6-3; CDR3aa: CASSLRGRMLDYGYTF
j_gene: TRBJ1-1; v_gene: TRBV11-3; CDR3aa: CASSPHYQRRNEAFF
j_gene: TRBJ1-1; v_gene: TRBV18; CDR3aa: CASSFRTGGDTEAFF
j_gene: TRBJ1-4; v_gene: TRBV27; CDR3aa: CATSALATNEKLFF
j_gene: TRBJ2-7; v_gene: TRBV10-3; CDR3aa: CAISGGQGANYEQYF
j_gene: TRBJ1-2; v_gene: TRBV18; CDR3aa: CASSYRVPSNYGYTF
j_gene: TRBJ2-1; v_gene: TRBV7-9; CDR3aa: CASSFPGLANNEQFF
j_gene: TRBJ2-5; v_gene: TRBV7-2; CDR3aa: CASNQPGVETQYF
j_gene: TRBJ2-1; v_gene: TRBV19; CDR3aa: CASSITGYSATFYNEQFF
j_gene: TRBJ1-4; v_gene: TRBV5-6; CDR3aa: CASSLGTGGEKLFF
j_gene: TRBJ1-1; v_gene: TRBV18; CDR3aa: CASSANPGTGPRNTEAFF
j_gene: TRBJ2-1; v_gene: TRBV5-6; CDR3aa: CASSLRAGGTSWNEQFF
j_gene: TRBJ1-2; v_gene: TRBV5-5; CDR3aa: CASSLAIEGWGYTF
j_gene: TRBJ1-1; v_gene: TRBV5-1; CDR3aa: CASSLEGTGITIAEAFF
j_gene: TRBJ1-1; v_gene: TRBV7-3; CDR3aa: CASSPTRGSTEAFF
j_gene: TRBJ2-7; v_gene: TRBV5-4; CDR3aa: CASSSPGQAYEQYF
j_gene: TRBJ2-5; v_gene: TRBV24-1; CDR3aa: CATSGSAGGPETQYF
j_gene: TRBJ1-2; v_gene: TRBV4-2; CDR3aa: CASSQEGQGNGYTF
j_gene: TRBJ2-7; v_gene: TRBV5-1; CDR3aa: CASSLAGASGYEQYF
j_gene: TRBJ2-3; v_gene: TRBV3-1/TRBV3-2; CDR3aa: CASSQVGGRAEDTQYF
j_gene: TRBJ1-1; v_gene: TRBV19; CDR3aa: CASSRSDRGAFF
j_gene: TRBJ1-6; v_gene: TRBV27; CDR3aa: CASSLSDRNSPLHF
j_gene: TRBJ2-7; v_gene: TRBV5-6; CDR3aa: CASSLMRVAGLSYEQYF
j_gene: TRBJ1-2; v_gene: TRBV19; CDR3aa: CASSIKGGQVYGYTF
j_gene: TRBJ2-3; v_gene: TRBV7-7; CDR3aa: CASSRGSGITTDTQYF
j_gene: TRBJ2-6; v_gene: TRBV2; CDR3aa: CASIAGVSEANVLTF
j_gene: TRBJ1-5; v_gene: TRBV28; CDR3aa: CASNRQGNQPQHF
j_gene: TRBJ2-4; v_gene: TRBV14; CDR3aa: CASSQAGTSGKNIQYF
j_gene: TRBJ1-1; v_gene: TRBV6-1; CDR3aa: CASSETSDTEAFF
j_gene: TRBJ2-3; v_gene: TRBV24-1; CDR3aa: CATTAGASSDTDTQYF
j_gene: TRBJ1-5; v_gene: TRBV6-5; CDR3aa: CASSPTGIQPQHF
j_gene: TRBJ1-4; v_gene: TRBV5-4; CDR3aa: CASSLGLREGEKLFF